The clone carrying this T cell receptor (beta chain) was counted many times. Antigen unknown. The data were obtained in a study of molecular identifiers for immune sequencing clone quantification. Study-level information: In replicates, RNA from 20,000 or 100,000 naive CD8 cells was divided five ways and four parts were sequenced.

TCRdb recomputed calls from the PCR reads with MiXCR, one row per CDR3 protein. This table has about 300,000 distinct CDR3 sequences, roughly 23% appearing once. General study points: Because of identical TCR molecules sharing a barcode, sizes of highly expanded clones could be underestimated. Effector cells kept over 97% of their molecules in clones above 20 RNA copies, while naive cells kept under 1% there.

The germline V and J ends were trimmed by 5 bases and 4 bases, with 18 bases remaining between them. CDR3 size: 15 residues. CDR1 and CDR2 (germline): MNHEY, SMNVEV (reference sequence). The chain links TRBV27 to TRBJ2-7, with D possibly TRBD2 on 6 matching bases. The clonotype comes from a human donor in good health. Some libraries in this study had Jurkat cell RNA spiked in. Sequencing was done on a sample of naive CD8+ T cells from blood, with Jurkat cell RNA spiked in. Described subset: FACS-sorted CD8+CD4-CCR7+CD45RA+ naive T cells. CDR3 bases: TGTGCCAGCAGTCCTGCCCAACTAGCCGTTTACGAGCAGTACTTC. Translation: CASSPAQLAVYEQYF.